This TCR beta chain was captured by sequencing in a study of T cells in Graves' hyperthyroidism and ophthalmopathy. Whole-study results and caveats: For ophthalmopathy, model prediction preceded onset by a median roughly 6.2 months. Most thyroid-expanded clonotypes above 0.001 were also found in blood.

Patients were aged 18 to 65, had disease duration under 2 months, and had newly diagnosed hyperthyroidism. Thyroid ultrasound and orbital computed tomography, with clinical symptoms and serum thyroxine and TRAb, informed diagnoses. This clonotype has a count of ten or more. The target antigen is unknown. This CDR3 is 14 amino acids long. Trimming stripped 3 bases from V and 2 bases from J, with 9 bases between. CDR1 is KGHSH, CDR2 LQKENI, per germline. TCR beta CDR3 region amplification was performed from RNA transcripts. The HTBI set primed first-round TCR CDR3 RT-PCR. MiXCR, run by TCRdb on the multiplex PCR reads, gives a single entry per CDR3 protein. The table records 300,000 to 500,000 distinct CDR3 sequences, under 15% of them present only once.

Material for sequencing was blood. The receptor was isolated from a woman aged 25 to 45 with Graves' hyperthyroidism. This chain uses TRBV18 with TRBJ2-3; D uncertain. Here the CDR3 reads CASSPGFDTDTQYF. CDR3 coding DNA: TGTGCCAGCTCACCTGGGTTTGACACAGATACGCAGTATTTT.